The rows below give T cell receptor beta chains drawn from one sample of a study of graft-versus-host responses after intestinal transplantation. Produced via immunoSEQ multiplex PCR; TCRdb's table is partial and in-frame only. The sample yields approximately 90,000 clones, about 87% seen once. No cognate antigen is known for these TCRs. The sample in question was unstimulated CD4+ T cells sorted from spleen or lymph node cells, obtained before transplant. The receptors stem from a human donor who was the organ donor for an intestinal transplant. The CDR3 runs from the conserved cysteine through the conserved F or W. The D gene is left open where the match is weak. Clone size is stated in some rows and not others, as once, few, many or a class when expanded.

clone size	D gene	V gene	J gene	CDR3 protein	CDR3 DNA
-	TRBD2	TRBV11-3	TRBJ2-2	CASSFRGGTGELFF	TGTGCCAGCAGCTTCCGGGGGGGCACCGGGGAGCTGTTTTTT
-	-	TRBV7-7	TRBJ1-1	CASSSVGGTEAFF	TGTGCTAGCAGCTCGGTGGGGGGAACTGAAGCTTTCTTT
few	-	TRBV5-6	TRBJ2-5	CASSLRGIGETQYF	TGTGCCAGCAGCTTGAGGGGGATCGGGGAGACCCAGTACTTC
-	-	TRBV11-2	TRBJ2-2	CASTNRGGNTGELFF	TGTGCCAGCACCAATAGGGGGGGGAACACCGGGGAGCTGTTTTTT
-	TRBD2	TRBV6-1	TRBJ2-7	CVSSEGIAGPPYEQYF	TGTGTCAGCAGTGAAGGTATAGCGGGCCCTCCCTACGAGCAGTACTTC
once	-	TRBV28	TRBJ2-2	CASGNTGELFF	TGTGCCTCAGGGAACACCGGGGAGCTGTTTTTT
-	-	TRBV14	TRBJ1-1	CASSLGHGLPAFF	TGTGCCAGCAGCCTAGGACACGGCCTACCAGCTTTCTTT
-	-	TRBV5-1	TRBJ1-1	CASSLEPWGGDEAFF	TGCGCCAGCAGCTTGGAACCATGGGGAGGCGATGAAGCTTTCTTT
-	TRBD1	TRBV7-8	TRBJ2-5	CASSSTDRGRRETQYF	TGTGCCAGCAGCTCCACTGACAGGGGGCGTCGGGAGACCCAGTACTTC
-	TRBD1	TRBV19	TRBJ2-2	CATLDRGNTGELFF	TGTGCCACCTTGGACAGGGGGAACACCGGGGAGCTGTTTTTT
-	TRBD1	TRBV11-3	TRBJ2-7	CASSLEQGLEQYF	TGTGCCAGCAGCTTAGAACAGGGGCTGGAGCAGTACTTC
-	-	TRBV18	TRBJ1-2	CASSPPRTVVNYGYTF	TGTGCCAGCTCACCACCGAGGACAGTAGTCAACTATGGCTACACCTTC
few	-	TRBV5-1	TRBJ2-2	CASSPIQGHGELFF	TGCGCCAGCAGCCCGATACAGGGTCACGGGGAGCTGTTTTTT
-	-	TRBV5-1	TRBJ2-2	CASSPGTNTGELFF	TGCGCCAGCAGCCCTGGCACCAACACCGGGGAGCTGTTTTTT
-	-	TRBV7-9	TRBJ1-4	CASSFGQGGEKLFF	TGTGCCAGCAGCTTCGGTCAAGGGGGTGAAAAACTGTTTTTT
-	-	TRBV5-4	TRBJ2-5	CASSRLSGGGGTQYF	TGTGCCAGCAGCCGACTTAGCGGAGGGGGGGGGACCCAGTACTTC
once	TRBD2	TRBV4-1	TRBJ2-1	CASSRPQPAGGRATSRGEQFF	TGCGCCAGCAGCCGCCCCCAACCAGCGGGGGGACGAGCTACGAGCCGGGGGGAGCAGTTCTTC
-	-	TRBV25-1	TRBJ2-5	CASRLYETQYF	TGTGCCAGCCGCCTCTATGAGACCCAGTACTTC
-	-	TRBV10-3	TRBJ2-2	CATAEGGPWTGELFF	TGTGCCACCGCGGAAGGAGGACCCTGGACCGGGGAGCTGTTTTTT
once	-	TRBV21-1	TRBJ1-2	CASSPSEEGMDGYTF	TGTGCCAGCAGCCCTTCGGAGGAGGGTATGGATGGCTACACCTTC
-	-	TRBV5-6	TRBJ2-4	CASSSPYPRSIQYF	TGTGCCAGCAGCTCGCCCTACCCTAGGAGCATTCAGTACTTC
-	TRBD2	TRBV28	TRBJ2-7	CASRRPGSGTYEQYF	TGTGCCAGCAGACGTCCCGGTAGCGGGACCTACGAGCAGTACTTC
-	TRBD2	TRBV19	TRBJ2-1	CASTSGYNEQFF	TGTGCCAGTACTAGCGGCTACAATGAGCAGTTCTTC
-	-	TRBV7-8	TRBJ2-5	CASSLEGAPETQYF	TGTGCCAGCAGCTTAGAAGGGGCGCCTGAGACCCAGTACTTC
-	-	TRBV5-6	TRBJ2-5	CASSQRRAYQETQYF	TGTGCCAGCAGCCAGCGGCGGGCCTACCAAGAGACCCAGTACTTC
-	TRBD2	TRBV7-3	TRBJ2-2	CASSQALAGGGELFF	TGTGCCAGCAGCCAAGCCTTAGCGGGGGGCGGGGAGCTGTTTTTT
-	-	TRBV20-1	TRBJ1-1	CSCKGVTEAFF	TGCAGCTGCAAGGGGGTCACTGAAGCTTTCTTT
-	-	TRBV11-3	TRBJ1-4	CASSSQVDEKLFF	TGTGCCAGCAGCTCTCAGGTAGATGAAAAACTGTTTTTT
-	-	TRBV29-1	TRBJ2-5	CSVDRRETQYF	TGCAGCGTCGACAGGAGAGAGACCCAGTACTTC
-	-	TRBV9	TRBJ1-6	CASSPRDGSGSPLHF	TGTGCCAGCAGCCCCCGAGACGGGTCTGGGTCACCCCTCCACTTT
once	-	TRBV18	TRBJ2-3	CASSPLSAPFTDTQYF	TGTGCCAGCTCACCTCTTAGCGCACCTTTCACAGATACGCAGTATTTT
-	-	TRBV9	TRBJ1-4	CASSDPRDVDEKLFF	TGTGCCAGCAGCGACCCCAGGGATGTGGATGAAAAACTGTTTTTT
few	TRBD1	TRBV5-1	TRBJ1-6	CASSFWARDSYNSPLHF	TGCGCCAGCAGCTTCTGGGCTCGGGACAGCTATAATTCACCCCTCCACTTT
once	-	TRBV11-3	TRBJ2-1	CASSLTGAYNEQFF	TGTGCCAGCAGCTTAACGGGAGCCTACAATGAGCAGTTCTTC
-	TRBD2	TRBV6-1	TRBJ2-7	CASSDRLAGVWETLAYEQYF	TGTGCCAGCAGTGACCGACTAGCGGGAGTTTGGGAGACACTCGCCTACGAGCAGTACTTC
-	TRBD2	TRBV5-1	TRBJ2-3	CASSSRTSGTDTQYF	TGCGCCAGCAGCTCCCGGACTAGCGGCACAGATACGCAGTATTTT
-	-	TRBV28	TRBJ2-7	CACGTATYEQYF	TGTGCCTGCGGGACGGCCACCTACGAGCAGTACTTC
-	TRBD1	TRBV9	TRBJ1-3	CASSAWTGSGNTIYF	TGTGCCAGCAGCGCCTGGACAGGGTCTGGAAACACCATATATTTT
-	-	TRBV28	TRBJ2-1	CASRPTPSNVYEQFF	TGTGCCAGCAGACCCACTCCTTCTAATGTCTATGAGCAGTTCTTC
-	TRBD2	TRBV7-2	TRBJ2-3	CASRERGFGIDTQYF	TGTGCCAGCAGGGAGCGGGGTTTTGGTATAGATACGCAGTATTTT
-	-	TRBV29-1	TRBJ1-2	CSVDWGDYGYTF	TGCAGCGTTGATTGGGGCGACTATGGCTACACCTTC
-	TRBD1	TRBV19	TRBJ2-3	CASQNNRGEGDTQYF	TGTGCCAGCCAAAATAACAGGGGGGAAGGAGATACGCAGTATTTT
-	-	TRBV4-1	TRBJ2-7	CASSHSPRVYEQYF	TGCGCCAGCAGCCATTCCCCCCGGGTCTACGAGCAGTACTTC
-	-	TRBV5-1	TRBJ2-1	CASSFNAGEQFF	TGCGCCAGCAGCTTTAATGCGGGTGAGCAGTTCTTC
-	TRBD1	TRBV28	TRBJ2-7	CASSLWQGDRNYEQYF	TGTGCCAGCAGTTTATGGCAAGGGGACAGAAACTACGAGCAGTACTTC
-	TRBD2	TRBV5-1	TRBJ2-2	CASSSWTSGHANTGELFF	TGCGCCAGCAGCTCATGGACTAGCGGGCACGCGAACACCGGGGAGCTGTTTTTT
-	TRBD1	TRBV5-5	TRBJ2-7	CASSLVIGTGVYEQYF	TGTGCCAGCAGCTTGGTGATCGGGACAGGGGTCTACGAGCAGTACTTC
-	TRBD2	TRBV5-1	TRBJ2-5	CANSLAGGAEETQYF	TGCGCCAACTCACTAGCGGGAGGAGCGGAGGAGACCCAGTACTTC
-	-	TRBV9	TRBJ1-5	CASSPGAFNQPQHF	TGTGCCAGCAGCCCTGGGGCCTTCAATCAGCCCCAGCATTTT
-	-	TRBV7-8	TRBJ2-5	CASSFFLRRETQYF	TGTGCCAGCAGCTTCTTCTTGCGGCGGGAGACCCAGTACTTC
-	TRBD1	TRBV28	TRBJ2-7	CASRTGLYEQYF	TGTGCCAGCCGGACAGGTCTCTACGAGCAGTACTTC
-	-	TRBV30	TRBJ2-1	CAWSGAVSSYNEQFF	TGTGCCTGGAGTGGAGCGGTGAGCTCCTACAATGAGCAGTTCTTC
-	TRBD2	TRBV28	TRBJ2-4	CASSVTSGTNIQYF	TGTGCCAGCAGTGTGACTAGCGGGACAAACATTCAGTACTTC